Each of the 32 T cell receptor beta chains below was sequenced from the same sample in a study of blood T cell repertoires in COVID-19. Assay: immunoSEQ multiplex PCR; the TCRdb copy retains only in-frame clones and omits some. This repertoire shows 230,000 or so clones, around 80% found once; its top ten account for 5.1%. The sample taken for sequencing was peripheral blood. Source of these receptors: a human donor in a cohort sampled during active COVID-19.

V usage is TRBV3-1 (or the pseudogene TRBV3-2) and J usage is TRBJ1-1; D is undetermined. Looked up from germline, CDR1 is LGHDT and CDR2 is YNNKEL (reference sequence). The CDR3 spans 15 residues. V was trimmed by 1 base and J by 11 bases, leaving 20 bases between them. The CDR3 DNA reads TGTGCCAGCAGCCAAGGCAAGTACCCCTCACTACGGGCTTTCTTT. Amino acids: CASSQGKYPSLRAFF.

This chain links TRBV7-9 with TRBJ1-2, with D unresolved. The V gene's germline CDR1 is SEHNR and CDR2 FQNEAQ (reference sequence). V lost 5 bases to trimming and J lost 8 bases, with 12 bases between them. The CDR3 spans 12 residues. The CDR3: CASSAHGKGYTF. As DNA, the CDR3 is TGTGCCAGCAGCGCCCACGGGAAAGGCTACACCTTC. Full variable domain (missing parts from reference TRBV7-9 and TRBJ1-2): DTGVSQNPRHKITKRGQNVTFRCDPISEHNRLYWYRQTLGQGPEFLTYFQNEAQLEKSRLLSDRFSAERPKGSFSTLEIQRTEQGDSAMYLCASSAHGKGYTFGSGTRLTVV.

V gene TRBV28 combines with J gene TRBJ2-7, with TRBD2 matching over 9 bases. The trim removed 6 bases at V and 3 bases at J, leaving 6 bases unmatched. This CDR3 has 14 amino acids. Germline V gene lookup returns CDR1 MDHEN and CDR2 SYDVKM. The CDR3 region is CASSRAGGGYEQYF. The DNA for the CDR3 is TGTGCCAGCAGCCGAGCGGGAGGCGGCTACGAGCAGTACTTC.

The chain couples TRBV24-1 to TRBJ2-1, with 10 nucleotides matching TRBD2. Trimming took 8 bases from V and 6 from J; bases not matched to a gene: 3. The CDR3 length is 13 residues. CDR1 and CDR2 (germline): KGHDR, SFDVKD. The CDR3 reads CATTGTSVNEQFF. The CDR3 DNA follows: TGTGCCACCACCGGGACTAGCGTCAATGAGCAGTTCTTC.

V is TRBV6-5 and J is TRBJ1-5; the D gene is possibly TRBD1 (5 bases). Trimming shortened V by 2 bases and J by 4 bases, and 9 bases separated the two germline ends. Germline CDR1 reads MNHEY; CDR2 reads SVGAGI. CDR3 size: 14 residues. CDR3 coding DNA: TGTGCCAGCAGTTACAAGGGGCGGAATCAGCCCCAGCATTTT. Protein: CASSYKGRNQPQHF.

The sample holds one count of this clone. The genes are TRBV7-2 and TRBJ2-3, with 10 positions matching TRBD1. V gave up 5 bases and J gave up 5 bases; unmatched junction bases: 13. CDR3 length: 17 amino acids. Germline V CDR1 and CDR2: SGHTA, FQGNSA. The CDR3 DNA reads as TGTGCCAGCAGCCTGGCCTACGGACAGGGGGTCGGAGATACGCAGTATTTT. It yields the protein CASSLAYGQGVGDTQYF.

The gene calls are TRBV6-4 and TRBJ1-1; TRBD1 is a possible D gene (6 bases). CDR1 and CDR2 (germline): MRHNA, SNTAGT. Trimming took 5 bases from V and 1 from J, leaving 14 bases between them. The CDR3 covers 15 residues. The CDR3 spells CASSLHPGQNTEAFF. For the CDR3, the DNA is TGTGCCAGCAGTTTACATCCGGGACAGAACACTGAAGCTTTCTTT.

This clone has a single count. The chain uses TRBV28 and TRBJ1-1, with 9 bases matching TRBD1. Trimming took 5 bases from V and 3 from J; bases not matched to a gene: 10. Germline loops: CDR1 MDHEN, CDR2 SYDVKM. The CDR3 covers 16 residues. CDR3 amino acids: CASSHGQGRLDTEAFF. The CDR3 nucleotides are TGTGCCAGCAGTCACGGACAGGGGAGATTGGACACTGAAGCTTTCTTT.

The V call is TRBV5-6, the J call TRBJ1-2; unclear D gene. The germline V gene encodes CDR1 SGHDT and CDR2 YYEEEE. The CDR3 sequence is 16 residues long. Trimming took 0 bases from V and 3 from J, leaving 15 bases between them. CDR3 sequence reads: CASSLEWQAGYYGYTF. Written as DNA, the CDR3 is TGTGCCAGCAGCTTGGAGTGGCAGGCGGGTTACTATGGCTACACCTTC. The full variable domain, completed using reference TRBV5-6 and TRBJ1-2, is DAGVTQSPTHLIKTRGQQVTLRCSPKSGHDTVSWYQQALGQGPQFIFQYYEEEERQRGNFPDRFSGHQFPNYSSELNVNALLLGDSALYLCASSLEWQAGYYGYTFGSGTRLTVV.

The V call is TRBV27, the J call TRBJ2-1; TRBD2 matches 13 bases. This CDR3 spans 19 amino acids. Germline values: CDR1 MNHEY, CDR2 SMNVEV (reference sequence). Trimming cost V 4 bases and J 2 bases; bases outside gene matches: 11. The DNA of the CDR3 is TGTGCCAGCAGTTCCACCCCACCGGGACTAGCGGGGACCTACAATGAGCAGTTCTTC. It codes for CASSSTPPGLAGTYNEQFF.

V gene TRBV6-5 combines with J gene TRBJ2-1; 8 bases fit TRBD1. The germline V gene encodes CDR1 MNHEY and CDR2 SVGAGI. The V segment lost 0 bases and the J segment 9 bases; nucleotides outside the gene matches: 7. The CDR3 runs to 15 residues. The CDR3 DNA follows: TGTGCCAGCAGTTACTCGGGACAGGCCCTTGGTGAGCAGTTCTTC. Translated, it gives CASSYSGQALGEQFF.

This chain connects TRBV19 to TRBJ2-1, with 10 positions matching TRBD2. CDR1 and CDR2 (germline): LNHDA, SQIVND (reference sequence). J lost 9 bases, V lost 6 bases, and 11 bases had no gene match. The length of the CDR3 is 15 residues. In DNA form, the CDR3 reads TGTGCCAGTAGCCGGCCGGGACTAGCGCTTTTTGAGCAGTTCTTC. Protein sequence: CASSRPGLALFEQFF. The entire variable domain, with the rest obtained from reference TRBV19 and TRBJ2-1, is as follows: DGGITQSPKYLFRKEGQNVTLSCEQNLNHDAMYWYRQDPGQGLRLIYYSQIVNDFQKGDIAEGYSVSREKKESFPLTVTSAQKNPTAFYLCASSRPGLALFEQFFGPGTRLTVL.

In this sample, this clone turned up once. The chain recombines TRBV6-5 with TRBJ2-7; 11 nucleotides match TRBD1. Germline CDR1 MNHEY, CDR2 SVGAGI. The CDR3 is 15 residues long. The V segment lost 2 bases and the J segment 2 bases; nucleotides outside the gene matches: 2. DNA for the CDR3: TGTGCCAGCAGTTACCAGGACAGGGGGCCCTACGAGCAGTACTTC. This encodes CASSYQDRGPYEQYF.

This CDR3 reads CATSDSGWLDEQFF. The CDR3 DNA sequence: TGTGCCACCAGTGATTCCGGTTGGTTGGATGAGCAGTTCTTC. The V call is TRBV24-1, the J call TRBJ2-1; D call uncertain. Trimming cost V 2 bases and J 8 bases, with 12 bases left between them. Per the germline V gene, CDR1 is KGHDR and CDR2 is SFDVKD. The CDR3 totals 14 residues.

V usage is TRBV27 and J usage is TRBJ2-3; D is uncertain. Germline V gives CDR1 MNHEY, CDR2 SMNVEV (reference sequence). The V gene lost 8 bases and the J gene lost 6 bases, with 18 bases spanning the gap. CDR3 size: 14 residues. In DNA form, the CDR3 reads TGTGCCAGCCGTCTTCAGGCTTCTTTCGATACGCAGTATTTT. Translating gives CASRLQASFDTQYF.

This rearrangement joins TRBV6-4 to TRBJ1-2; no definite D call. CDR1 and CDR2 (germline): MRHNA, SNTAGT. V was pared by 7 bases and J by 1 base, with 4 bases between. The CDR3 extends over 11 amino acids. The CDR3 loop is CASIINYGYTF. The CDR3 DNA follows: TGTGCCAGCATTATTAACTATGGCTACACCTTC.

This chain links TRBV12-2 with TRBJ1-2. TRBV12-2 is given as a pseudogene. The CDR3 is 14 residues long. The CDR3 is CASRFNGLNYGYTF. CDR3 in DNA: TGTGCAAGTCGTTTCAACGGACTAAACTATGGCTACACCTTC.

CDR3 DNA: TGTGCCAGCAGTATGACAGGGAACAATCAGCCCCAGCATTTT. It specifies CASSMTGNNQPQHF. The chain joins TRBV7-9 to TRBJ1-5, with TRBD1 matching 7 bases. V was pared by 6 bases and J by 3 bases, with 5 bases of the junction left unmatched. The CDR3 consists of 14 residues. Germline V CDR1 and CDR2: SEHNR, FQNEAQ (reference sequence).

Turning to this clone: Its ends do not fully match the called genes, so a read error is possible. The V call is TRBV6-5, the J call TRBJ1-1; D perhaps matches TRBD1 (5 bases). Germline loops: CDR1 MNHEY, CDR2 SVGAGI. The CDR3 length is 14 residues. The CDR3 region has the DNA TGTGCCACCAGTTGGACACCTGATTCACCTGAAGCTTTCTTT. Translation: CATSWTPDSPEAFF.

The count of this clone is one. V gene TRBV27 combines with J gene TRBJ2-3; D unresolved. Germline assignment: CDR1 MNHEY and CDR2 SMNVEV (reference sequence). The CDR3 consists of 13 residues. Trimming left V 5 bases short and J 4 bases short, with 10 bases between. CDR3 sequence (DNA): TGTGCCAGCAGTCTAGACGGGTCAGATACGCAGTATTTT. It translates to CASSLDGSDTQYF.

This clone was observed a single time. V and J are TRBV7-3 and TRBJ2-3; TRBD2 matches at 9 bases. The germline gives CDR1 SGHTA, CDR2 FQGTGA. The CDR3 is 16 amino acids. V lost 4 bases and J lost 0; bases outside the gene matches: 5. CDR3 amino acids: CASSSGLAQSTDTQYF. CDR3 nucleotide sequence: TGTGCCAGCAGCTCGGGACTAGCTCAGAGCACAGATACGCAGTATTTT.

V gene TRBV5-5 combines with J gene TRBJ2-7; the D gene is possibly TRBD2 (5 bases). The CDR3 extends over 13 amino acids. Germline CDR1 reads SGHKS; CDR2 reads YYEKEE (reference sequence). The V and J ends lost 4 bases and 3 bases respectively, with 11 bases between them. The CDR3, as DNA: TGTGCCAGCAGCCCATCCGGGGTCTACGAGCAGTACTTC. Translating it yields CASSPSGVYEQYF. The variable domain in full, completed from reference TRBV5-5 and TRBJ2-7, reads DAGVTQSPTHLIKTRGQQVTLRCSPISGHKSVSWYQQVLGQGPQFIFQYYEKEERGRGNFPDRFSARQFPNYSSELNVNALLLGDSALYLCASSPSGVYEQYFGPGTRLTVT.

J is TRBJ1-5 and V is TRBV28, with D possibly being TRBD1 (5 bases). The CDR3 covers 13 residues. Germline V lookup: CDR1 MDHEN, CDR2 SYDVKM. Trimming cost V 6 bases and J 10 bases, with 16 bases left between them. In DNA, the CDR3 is TGTGCCAGCAGGGACCGGCGGGGGAGCCCCCAGCATTTT. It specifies CASRDRRGSPQHF.

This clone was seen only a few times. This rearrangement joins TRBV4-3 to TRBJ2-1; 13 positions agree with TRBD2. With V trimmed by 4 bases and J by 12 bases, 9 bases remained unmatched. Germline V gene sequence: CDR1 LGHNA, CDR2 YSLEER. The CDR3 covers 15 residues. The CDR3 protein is CASSPGTSGTRGQFF. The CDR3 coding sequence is TGCGCCAGCAGCCCAGGGACTAGCGGGACCCGAGGGCAGTTCTTC.

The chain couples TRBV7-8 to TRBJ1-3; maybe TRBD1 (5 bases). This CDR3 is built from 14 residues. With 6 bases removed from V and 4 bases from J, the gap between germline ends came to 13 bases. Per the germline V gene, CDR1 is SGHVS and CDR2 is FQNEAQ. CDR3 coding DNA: TGTGCCAGCAGGCGGGACCGATTGGGAAACACCATATATTTT. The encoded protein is CASRRDRLGNTIYF.

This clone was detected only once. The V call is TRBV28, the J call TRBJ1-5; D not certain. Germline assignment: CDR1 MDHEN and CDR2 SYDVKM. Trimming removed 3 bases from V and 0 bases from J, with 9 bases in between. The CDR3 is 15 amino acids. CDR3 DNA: TGTGCCAGCAGTTTGTTTTTATATAGCAATCAGCCCCAGCATTTT. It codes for CASSLFLYSNQPQHF.

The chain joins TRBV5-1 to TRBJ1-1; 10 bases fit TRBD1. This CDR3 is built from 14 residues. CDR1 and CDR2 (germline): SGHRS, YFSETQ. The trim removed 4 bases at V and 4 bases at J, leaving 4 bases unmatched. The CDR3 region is CASSTGQGLTEAFF. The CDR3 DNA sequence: TGCGCCAGCAGCACGGGACAGGGGCTCACTGAAGCTTTCTTT. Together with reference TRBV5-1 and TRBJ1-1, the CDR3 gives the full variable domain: KAGVTQTPRYLIKTRGQQVTLSCSPISGHRSVSWYQQTPGQGLQFLFEYFSETQRNKGNFPGRFSGRQFSNSRSEMNVSTLELGDSALYLCASSTGQGLTEAFFGQGTRLTVV.

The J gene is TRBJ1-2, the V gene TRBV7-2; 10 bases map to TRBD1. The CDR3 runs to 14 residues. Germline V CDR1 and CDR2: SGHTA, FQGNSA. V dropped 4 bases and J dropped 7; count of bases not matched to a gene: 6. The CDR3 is CASSSGWDRGGYTF. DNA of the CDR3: TGTGCCAGCAGCTCTGGCTGGGACAGGGGTGGCTACACCTTC. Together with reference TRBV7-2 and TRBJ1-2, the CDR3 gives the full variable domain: GAGVSQSPSNKVTEKGKDVELRCDPISGHTALYWYRQSLGQGLEFLIYFQGNSAPDKSGLPSDRFSAERTGGSVSTLTIQRTQQEDSAVYLCASSSGWDRGGYTFGSGTRLTVV.

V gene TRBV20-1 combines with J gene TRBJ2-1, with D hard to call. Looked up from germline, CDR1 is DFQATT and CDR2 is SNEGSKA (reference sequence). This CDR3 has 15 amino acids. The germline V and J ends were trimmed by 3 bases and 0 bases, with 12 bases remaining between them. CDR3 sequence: CSASPPLSSYNEQFF. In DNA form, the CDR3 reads TGCAGTGCTAGTCCACCGCTGAGCTCCTACAATGAGCAGTTCTTC.

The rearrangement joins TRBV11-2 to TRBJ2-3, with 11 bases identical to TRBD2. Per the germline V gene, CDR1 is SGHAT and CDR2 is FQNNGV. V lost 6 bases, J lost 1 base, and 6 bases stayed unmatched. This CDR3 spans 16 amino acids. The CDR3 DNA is TGTGCCAGCAGTTTTACTAGCGGGAGTCGCACAGATACGCAGTATTTT. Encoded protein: CASSFTSGSRTDTQYF.

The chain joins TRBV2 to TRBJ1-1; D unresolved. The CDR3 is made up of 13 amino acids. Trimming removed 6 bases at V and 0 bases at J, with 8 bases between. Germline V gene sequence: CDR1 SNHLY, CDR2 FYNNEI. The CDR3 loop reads CASREALNTEAFF. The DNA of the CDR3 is TGTGCCAGCAGGGAGGCCTTGAACACTGAAGCTTTCTTT.

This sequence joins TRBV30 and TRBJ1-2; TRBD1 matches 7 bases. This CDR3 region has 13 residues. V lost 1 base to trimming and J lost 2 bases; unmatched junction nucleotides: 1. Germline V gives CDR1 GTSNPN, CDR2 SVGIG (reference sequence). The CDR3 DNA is TGTGCCTGGAGTGCACAGGGGAACTATGGCTACACCTTC. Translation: CAWSAQGNYGYTF.